This T cell receptor (beta chain) is drawn from a study of identical twins. Study conclusions and caveats: Without tracking the same donors, conclusions rested on cross-sectional statistical analysis.

Trimming removed 4 bases from V and 2 bases from J, with 15 bases in between. This CDR3 is 16 amino acids long. CDR1 is SNHLY and CDR2 is FYNNEI in the germline V gene. cDNA carried unique molecular identifiers, and a universal primer site was added by template switching. TCRdb reanalysed the 5' RACE reads using MiXCR and keeps one entry per CDR3 protein. The sample yields 570,000 or so distinct CDR3 sequences, more than 9% seen once. In the case of this clonotype: Its target is not known.

The sample was also linked to a second study, of yellow fever vaccine responses in identical twins. That report notes: Reportedly, the response of twins' T cells to the vaccine seemed partly convergent, partly personalized.

This sequence joins TRBV2 and TRBJ2-1; D might be TRBD2 (6 bases). Sample: PBMCs. The clonotype originates from a woman aged 18-29 years in good health. The CDR3 spells CASSGTGRGTYNEQFF. The CDR3 bases are TGTGCCAGCAGTGGGACCGGGCGGGGAACCTACAATGAGCAGTTCTTC.